A selection of T cell receptor beta chains follows, all from one sample in a study of blood T cell repertoires in COVID-19. Measured with immunoSEQ multiplex PCR; TCRdb has only the in-frame clones, and not every one. The sample holds fewer than 110,000 clones, 84% seen once. Sample: peripheral blood. The receptors stem from a human donor in a cohort sampled during active or convalescent COVID-19. Each CDR3 is given with its conserved first and last residue. The order of the fields is CDR3 length, clone size, V gene, J gene, D gene, CDR3 DNA, CDR3 protein. The D gene is left open where the match is weak. Some rows mark clone size as missing; the rest say once, few, many or name a class of expanded clone.

>14|.|TRBV5-1|TRBJ1-1|TRBD1
TGCGCCAGCAGCCCGAGGGACAGGGGGCCGTGGGCTTTCTTT
CASSPRDRGPWAFF
>14|.|TRBV29-1|TRBJ1-2|.
TGCAGCGTGGGGCCCGGGACATTTAACTATGGCTACACCTTC
CSVGPGTFNYGYTF
>13|.|TRBV4-1|TRBJ2-5|.
TGCGCCAGCAGCCCACGCGCCCAAGAGACCCAGTACTTC
CASSPRAQETQYF
>11|.|TRBV24-1|TRBJ1-2|.
TGTGCCACCAGTGACATCTATGGCTACACCTTC
CATSDIYGYTF
>14|.|TRBV2|TRBJ1-2|TRBD1
TGTGCCAGCAGGGACGGGACAGGGGACTATGGCTACACCTTC
CASRDGTGDYGYTF
>15|.|TRBV7-2|TRBJ2-5|TRBD2
TGTGCCAGCAGCCAAGGACTAGCTGGGGTGGGGACCCAGTACTTC
CASSQGLAGVGTQYF
>15|.|TRBV19|TRBJ2-7|.
TGTGCCAGTAGTATTTTGGTGGGGGGCTCCTACGAGCAGTACTTC
CASSILVGGSYEQYF
>12|.|TRBV2|TRBJ2-7|.
TGTGCCAGCAGTGAAGTCGGGGGAGAGCAGTACTTC
CASSEVGGEQYF
>15|.|TRBV28|TRBJ2-1|.
TGTGCCAGCAGTTTTTCAGTCCGCTCCTACAATGAGCAGTTCTTC
CASSFSVRSYNEQFF
>15|.|TRBV7-3|TRBJ1-6|.
TGTGCCAGCAGCCAGGGTGGGTCACCCAATTCACCCCTCCACTTT
CASSQGGSPNSPLHF
>16|.|TRBV4-3|TRBJ1-4|TRBD1
TGCGCCAGCAGCCAAGATTACGGGACAGTTAATGAAAAACTGTTTTTT
CASSQDYGTVNEKLFF
>16|few|TRBV7-2|TRBJ2-2|TRBD2
TGTGCCAGCAGCTTAGTGGCGGGGGGGCCCGCCGGGGAGCTGTTTTTT
CASSLVAGGPAGELFF
>15|once|TRBV2|TRBJ1-5|TRBD1
TGTGCCAGCTCCCAGGGGGCTTTAGGCAATCAGCCCCAGCATTTT
CASSQGALGNQPQHF
>12|.|TRBV19|TRBJ1-2|.
TGTGCCAGTAGTCCCCTCGGGTCTGGCTACACCTTC
CASSPLGSGYTF
>12|.|TRBV20-1|TRBJ1-2|.
TGCAGTGCTAGTCCAGGGACTTATGGCTACACCTTC
CSASPGTYGYTF
>18|.|TRBV11-2|TRBJ2-7|.
TGTGCCAGCAGCTTAGAACCCCGGGGAGGCCGGGCCGGGTACGAGCAGTACTTC
CASSLEPRGGRAGYEQYF
>14|once|TRBV7-9|TRBJ1-4|TRBD1
TGTGCCAGCAGCTTCGACAGGGGCCGTGAAAAACTGTTTTTT
CASSFDRGREKLFF
>11|.|TRBV29-1|TRBJ2-1|.
TGCAGCGTTCTTCTCTACAATGAGCAGTTCTTC
CSVLLYNEQFF
>12|.|TRBV10-3|TRBJ1-4|.
TGTGCCATCAGTGAGGAGGGCGAAAAACTGTTTTTT
CAISEEGEKLFF
>15|.|TRBV21-1|TRBJ1-1|.
TGTGCCAGCAGCAAAGGGACAGGGATCAACACTGAAGCTTTCTTT
CASSKGTGINTEAFF
>14|.|TRBV5-1|TRBJ2-7|TRBD1
TGCGCCAGCAGCCTGACAGGGAAGGCCTACGAGCAGTACTTC
CASSLTGKAYEQYF
>13|.|TRBV29-1|TRBJ2-2|TRBD2
TGCAGCTACGGGGGGGTTTCCACCGGGGAGCTGTTTTTT
CSYGGVSTGELFF
>12|once|TRBV12-3/TRBV12-4|TRBJ1-5|.
TGTGCCAGCAGGGGAACAGGTCAGCCCCAGCATTTT
CASRGTGQPQHF
>13|.|TRBV9|TRBJ1-1|.
TGTGCCAGCAGCACCCACAGGGATACTGAAGCTTTCTTT
CASSTHRDTEAFF
>16|.|TRBV5-1|TRBJ2-3|.
TGCGCCAGCAGCTTGGGATGGGGGGATAGCACAGATACGCAGTATTTT
CASSLGWGDSTDTQYF